The 27 T cell receptor beta chains given below trace back to one sample, sequenced in a study of cytomegalovirus exposure and HLA in healthy donors. PCR was performed using 60 Vbeta and 13 Jbeta primers. Data came from immunoSEQ multiplex PCR; TCRdb stores just in-frame clones and leaves some out. Altogether some 150,000 clones are present, 70% to 80% being singletons, with the ten largest covering roughly 2%. The sequencing input was PBMCs. These receptors all stem from a man aged 30-40 years in good health and CMV-seronegative.

V is TRBV7-2 and J is TRBJ1-2; TRBD1 aligns across 7 bases. Germline V gives CDR1 SGHTA, CDR2 FQGNSA. This CDR3 region has 15 residues. V lost 0 bases to trimming and J lost 6 bases; unmatched junction nucleotides: 7. The CDR3: CASSLARPGGNGYTF. The CDR3 coding sequence is TGTGCCAGCAGCTTAGCGAGACCAGGGGGGAATGGCTACACCTTC.

This chain joins TRBV11-2 and TRBJ2-7; 7 bases agree with TRBD2. This CDR3 has 13 residues. CDR1 is SGHAT and CDR2 is FQNNGV in the germline V gene. V trimming: 5 bases; J trimming: 7 bases; junction bases outside the gene matches: 8. The CDR3 spells CASSGDFGGEQYF. The DNA for the CDR3 is TGTGCCAGCAGCGGGGACTTCGGGGGGGAGCAGTACTTC.

This chain connects TRBV27 to TRBJ2-1, with a tentative D call TRBD1 (6 bases). This CDR3 region has 17 residues. Germline CDR1 and CDR2: MNHEY and SMNVEV (reference sequence). V was clipped by 3 bases and J by 0 bases, with 15 bases between them. The CDR3 reads CASSFEGTRGSYNEQFF. The CDR3 DNA follows: TGTGCCAGCAGTTTTGAGGGCACCAGGGGCTCCTACAATGAGCAGTTCTTC.

This clone was seen only a few times. This sequence joins TRBV5-1 and TRBJ1-2; D gene ambiguous. The germline gives CDR1 SGHRS, CDR2 YFSETQ. With 0 bases removed from V and 2 bases from J, the gap between germline ends came to 5 bases. CDR3 length: 13 amino acids. This CDR3 reads CASSLGQNYGYTF. In nucleotides, the CDR3 is TGCGCCAGCAGCTTGGGCCAGAACTATGGCTACACCTTC.

The J gene is TRBJ1-1, the V gene TRBV2, with 9 nucleotides matching TRBD1. The V gene's germline CDR1 is SNHLY and CDR2 FYNNEI. V lost 6 bases, J lost 5 bases, and 7 bases stayed unmatched. The CDR3 runs to 14 residues. CDR3 in amino acids: CASRPDRGWTEAFF. The DNA of the CDR3 is TGTGCCAGCAGACCAGACAGGGGGTGGACTGAAGCTTTCTTT.

The chain is built from TRBV6-5 and TRBJ2-5; 7 bases are a match to TRBD2. CDR3 size: 14 residues. The germline V gene encodes CDR1 MNHEY and CDR2 SVGAGI. V shed 11 bases and J 4 bases; nucleotides not matched to a gene: 13. The CDR3 nucleotides are TGTGCCCCGAGGGCTAGCGGTAGAGGAGAGACCCAGTACTTC. It is translated as CAPRASGRGETQYF.

This clone was seen just once. The chain employs TRBV28 and TRBJ1-1; TRBD1 might be the D (6 bases). Per the germline V gene, CDR1 is MDHEN and CDR2 is SYDVKM. This CDR3 region has 15 residues. Trimming took off 4 bases at V and 1 base at J, with 13 bases between the two ends. CDR3 region: CASSSPGAPNTEAFF. The CDR3 DNA reads as TGTGCCAGCAGTTCCCCAGGGGCGCCGAACACTGAAGCTTTCTTT. Based on the CDR3 plus reference TRBV28 and TRBJ1-1, the full variable domain is DVKVTQSSRYLVKRTGEKVFLECVQDMDHENMFWYRQDPGLGLRLIYFSYDVKMKEKGDIPEGYSVSREKKERFSLILESASTNQTSMYLCASSSPGAPNTEAFFGQGTRLTVV.

V gene TRBV5-1 combines with J gene TRBJ2-2, with TRBD1 identical over 10 bases. The CDR3 is 15 residues long. CDR1 is SGHRS, CDR2 YFSETQ, per germline. After removal of 4 bases from V and 7 bases from J, the junction contained 7 bases not matched to a gene. The CDR3 here is CASSLDRGRYGELFF. The CDR3 bases are TGCGCCAGCAGCCTCGACAGGGGGCGGTACGGGGAGCTGTTTTTT.

This clone was counted only a few times. The chain employs TRBV19 and TRBJ2-1; TRBD2 aligns across 9 bases. The CDR3 runs to 13 residues. Germline loops: CDR1 LNHDA, CDR2 SQIVND (reference sequence). Germline trimming cut 6 bases from V and 6 bases from J; bases unmatched to any gene: 3. CDR3 bases: TGTGCCAGTAGCTGGCGGGGGGGCAATGAGCAGTTCTTC. Amino acid sequence: CASSWRGGNEQFF.

There are a few counts of this clone. V gene TRBV19 combines with J gene TRBJ2-1, with TRBD2 matching over 10 bases. CDR1 is LNHDA, CDR2 SQIVND, per germline (reference sequence). The length of the CDR3 is 16 residues. The V segment lost 2 bases and the J segment 4 bases; nucleotides outside the gene matches: 5. CDR3 nucleotide sequence: TGTGCCAGTAGTATATCCTCACTAGCGGGGTACAATGAGCAGTTCTTC. Its protein is CASSISSLAGYNEQFF.

This clone was found a few times. The chain employs TRBV10-3 and TRBJ1-1; weak D call: TRBD1 (5 bases). Germline lookup yields CDR1 ENHRY and CDR2 SYGVKD. CDR3 length equals 12 residues. V shed 9 bases and J shed 4 bases, with 12 bases lying between them. Here the CDR3 reads CAIRGVGTEAFF. The CDR3 DNA follows: TGTGCCATTCGGGGGGTTGGCACTGAAGCTTTCTTT.

The V and J genes are TRBV30 and TRBJ1-1, with a weak D call TRBD1 (6 bases). Germline CDR1 and CDR2: GTSNPN and SVGIG (reference sequence). Between the trimmed V and J ends, which lost 4 bases and 0 bases, there was a span of 12 bases. The CDR3 sequence is 14 residues long. CDR3 nucleotide sequence: TGTGCCTGGACTATACAGGGATTGAACACTGAAGCTTTCTTT. Translated: CAWTIQGLNTEAFF. Filled out from reference TRBV30 and TRBJ1-1, the complete variable domain reads SQTIHQWPATLVQPVGSPLSLECTVEGTSNPNLYWYRQAAGRGLQLLFYSVGIGQISSEVPQNLSASRPQDRQFILSSKKLLLSDSGFYLCAWTIQGLNTEAFFGQGTRLTVV.

V gene TRBV4-1 combines with J gene TRBJ1-1; TRBD1 aligns across 11 bases. This CDR3 contains 15 residues. The trim removed 3 bases at V and 3 bases at J, leaving 3 bases unmatched. Germline lookup yields CDR1 MGHRA and CDR2 YSYEKL. The CDR3 is CASSQGQGDYTEAFF. CDR3 coding DNA: TGCGCCAGCAGCCAGGGACAGGGGGATTACACTGAAGCTTTCTTT.

This chain connects TRBV6-4 to TRBJ2-3; tentatively, D is TRBD2 (5 bases). This CDR3 comprises 16 residues. V lost 7 bases to trimming and J lost 1 base, with 18 bases between them. Germline V gives CDR1 MRHNA, CDR2 SNTAGT. CDR3 region: CASKPSAGEGTDTQYF. For the CDR3, the DNA is TGTGCCAGCAAGCCCTCGGCGGGCGAAGGCACAGATACGCAGTATTTT.

This chain joins TRBV18 and TRBJ1-1; tentatively, D is TRBD1 (6 bases). Trimming shortened V by 2 bases and J by 7 bases, and 8 bases separated the two germline ends. Germline CDR1 and CDR2: KGHSH and LQKENI. CDR3 length: 12 amino acids. This CDR3 is CASSPKGDEAFF. CDR3 bases: TGTGCCAGCTCACCAAAGGGGGATGAAGCTTTCTTT.

This clone was seen a handful of times. In the same sample, other DNA sequences code for this CDR3. The chain has TRBV2 and TRBJ1-1; D not certain. The CDR3 length is 11 residues. Germline-derived CDR1 and CDR2 are SNHLY and FYNNEI. Trimming took 6 bases from V and 1 from J, leaving 3 bases between them. The CDR3 bases are TGTGCCAGCAGCCGGAACACTGAAGCTTTCTTT. Translated, it gives CASSRNTEAFF.

The chain links TRBV5-4 to TRBJ2-7, with D possibly matching TRBD1 (6 bases). This CDR3 is 14 amino acids long. The ends were cut back, 1 base at V and 2 bases at J, with 10 bases in the middle. Per germline, CDR1 SGHNT and CDR2 YYREEE (reference sequence). The CDR3 here is CASSLRDTTYEQYF. The CDR3 DNA sequence: TGTGCCAGCAGCTTGAGGGACACGACCTACGAGCAGTACTTC.

J is TRBJ2-5 and V is TRBV4-3; TRBD1 matches 7 bases. V lost 1 base to trimming and J lost 3 bases; unmatched junction nucleotides: 8. Germline loops: CDR1 LGHNA, CDR2 YSLEER. The CDR3 length is 16 residues. CDR3: CASSQGGLGTEETQYF. CDR3 coding DNA: TGCGCCAGCAGCCAAGGGGGGCTTGGGACAGAAGAGACCCAGTACTTC.

The rearrangement links TRBV4-1 to TRBJ2-2; possible D gene TRBD2, 6 bases. CDR3 length: 15 residues. Germline CDR1 and CDR2: MGHRA and YSYEKL. V lost 4 bases and J lost 2, with 11 bases in between. The CDR3 coding sequence is TGCGCCAGCAGCCTCGCCGGGGGAAACACCGGGGAGCTGTTTTTT. Translating gives CASSLAGGNTGELFF.

This clone appeared a few times. This chain uses TRBV27 with TRBJ1-1; D is uncertain. V lost 2 bases to trimming and J lost 5 bases, with 9 bases between them. The CDR3 sequence is 13 residues long. Germline V lookup: CDR1 MNHEY, CDR2 SMNVEV (reference sequence). The CDR3 bases are TGTGCCAGCAGTTTACCCGACAAGACTGAAGCTTTCTTT. Encoded protein: CASSLPDKTEAFF.

This rearrangement joins TRBV19 to TRBJ2-1; TRBD1 agrees at 7 bases. Germline CDR1 is LNHDA and CDR2 is SQIVND (reference sequence). The junction had 5 bases not matched to a gene; V was cut back by 4 bases and J by 8 bases. The CDR3 is 13 amino acids. The CDR3: CASSTQGSDEQFF. The CDR3 DNA sequence: TGTGCCAGTAGTACACAGGGGTCAGATGAGCAGTTCTTC.

V usage is TRBV6-6 and J usage is TRBJ2-2; the D is unclear. Germline V gene sequence: CDR1 MNHNY, CDR2 SVGAGI (reference sequence). Trimming stripped 2 bases from V and 4 bases from J, with 11 bases between. The CDR3 runs 15 residues. CDR3 loop: CASSYLPVPTGELFF. In DNA form, the CDR3 reads TGTGCCAGCAGTTACCTTCCAGTACCCACCGGGGAGCTGTTTTTT.

The CDR3 loop reads CASSLALEELTYEQYF. The CDR3, as DNA: TGCGCCAGCAGCTTGGCCCTTGAGGAACTTACCTACGAGCAGTACTTC. The J gene is TRBJ2-7, the V gene TRBV5-1; D is unclear. Trimming pared 0 bases from V and 2 bases from J, leaving 15 bases between. The CDR3 runs to 16 residues. Germline V gene lookup returns CDR1 SGHRS and CDR2 YFSETQ.

The chain joins TRBV28 to TRBJ1-1, with D hard to call. Trimming removed 7 bases at V and 0 bases at J, with 18 bases between. Germline-derived CDR1 and CDR2 are MDHEN and SYDVKM. This CDR3 comprises 16 residues. CDR3 sequence: CASTPLRERLNTEAFF. The CDR3 bases are TGTGCCAGCACCCCTTTGAGGGAACGCCTGAACACTGAAGCTTTCTTT.

The J gene is TRBJ1-1, the V gene TRBV27, with TRBD1 identical over 7 bases. Germline lookup yields CDR1 MNHEY and CDR2 SMNVEV (reference sequence). The V and J ends lost 5 bases and 5 bases, in that order; junction bases with no gene match: 11. This CDR3 is 15 amino acids long. The CDR3 region is CASSPDRVSGTEAFF. The CDR3 nucleotides read TGTGCCAGCAGTCCTGACAGGGTAAGTGGGACTGAAGCTTTCTTT.

This clone appeared once. V gene TRBV11-3 combines with J gene TRBJ2-7, with a weak D call TRBD2 (6 bases). Per the germline V gene, CDR1 is SGHNT and CDR2 is YENEEA. Trimming stripped 5 bases from V and 2 bases from J, with 19 bases between. The CDR3 runs to 16 residues. The CDR3 protein is CASSPGGADPPYEQYF. DNA for the CDR3: TGTGCCAGCAGCCCCGGGGGAGCAGACCCGCCCTACGAGCAGTACTTC.

The V and J genes are TRBV28 and TRBJ1-2; TRBD1 might be the D (5 bases). V dropped 7 bases and J dropped 5 bases, with 14 bases sitting between them. Germline assignment: CDR1 MDHEN and CDR2 SYDVKM. The CDR3 loop spans 13 amino acids. CDR3 nucleotides: TGTGCCAGCACCAGCGGGGGGGTTTATGGCTACACCTTC. Residues: CASTSGGVYGYTF.